What follows are 13 T cell receptor beta chains derived from one specimen sequenced in a study of shared T cell receptors in the human thymus. Generated by immunoSEQ multiplex PCR, the TCRdb table keeps only in-frame clones and is missing some. The sample has about 660,000 clones; approximately 88% are singletons. These data were also filed under a second study, of human thymus T cells.

What was sequenced was thymocytes. These receptors came from a boy in the first two years of life with a congenital heart defect.

V usage is TRBV2 and J usage is TRBJ1-2; 10 bases match TRBD1. The CDR3 contains 16 residues. Trimming took 6 bases from V and 5 from J; bases not matched to a gene: 12. The germline V gene encodes CDR1 SNHLY and CDR2 FYNNEI. CDR3 loop: CASRPRVGQGPYGYTF. CDR3 DNA sequence: TGTGCCAGCAGGCCGAGGGTGGGACAGGGGCCATATGGCTACACCTTC. Supplemented by reference TRBV2 and TRBJ1-2, the full variable domain reads EPEVTQTPSHQVTQMGQEVILRCVPISNHLYFYWYRQILGQKVEFLVSFYNNEISEKSEIFDDQFSVERPDGSNFTLKIRSTKLEDSAMYFCASRPRVGQGPYGYTFGSGTRLTVV.

This chain joins TRBV30 and TRBJ2-1, with D unclear. V was pared by 2 bases and J by 0 bases, with 29 bases between. The CDR3 contains 21 residues. Germline V CDR1 and CDR2: GTSNPN, SVGIG (reference sequence). The CDR3 region has the DNA TGTGCCTGGAGTTTACGAGTCCCCTCACTTTTAACCTCGAGCTCCTACAATGAGCAGTTCTTC. Amino acid sequence: CAWSLRVPSLLTSSSYNEQFF.

The gene calls are TRBV11-1 and TRBJ1-2, with a possible D match to TRBD1 (5 bases). Per germline, CDR1 SGHAT and CDR2 FQDESV (reference sequence). The CDR3 totals 11 residues. Deletions cut 8 bases from V and 8 bases from J, with 12 bases between. The CDR3: CASRGVGGYTF. The CDR3 region has the DNA TGTGCCAGCCGGGGGGTAGGCGGCTACACCTTC. Drawing the rest from reference TRBV11-1 and TRBJ1-2, the complete variable domain is EAEVAQSPRYKITEKSQAVAFWCDPISGHATLYWYRQILGQGPELLVQFQDESVVDDSQLPKDRFSAERLKGVDSTLKIQPAELGDSAMYLCASRGVGGYTFGSGTRLTVV.

This chain joins TRBV5-1 and TRBJ2-2; 10 positions agree with TRBD2. Germline CDR1 reads SGHRS; CDR2 reads YFSETQ. J gave up 0 bases and V 3 bases, and 2 bases lay outside the gene matches. The CDR3 is made up of 16 amino acids. The CDR3 DNA sequence: TGCGCCAGCAGCTCGGGGACTAGCGCGAACACCGGGGAGCTGTTTTTT. Its translation is CASSSGTSANTGELFF.

Of note for this clone: The CDR3 end shows no conserved phenylalanine or tryptophan, and so a read error is likely. The limits of the CDR3 on the DNA are not certain, so only TCRdb's listed CDR3 is given. The rearrangement links TRBV27 to TRBJ1-2; the table's D gene call, TRBD1, was not cross checked with the DNA. Germline CDR1 MNHEY, CDR2 SMNVEV (reference sequence). 8 amino acids form the CDR3, both terminal residues included. CDR3 in amino acids: CASRWGRK.

Concerning this clone: The germline gene is not matched at one end of the junction; a read error may be the cause. The chain's CDR3 is CAGSLSKGEDTEAFF. CDR3 coding DNA: TGTGCCGGCAGCTTGAGCAAAGGGGAGGACACTGAAGCTTTCTTT. V and J are TRBV5-4 and TRBJ1-1; tentative D call: TRBD1 (5 bases). Germline-derived CDR1 and CDR2 are SGHNT and YYREEE (reference sequence). This CDR3 contains 15 residues.

V and J are TRBV28 and TRBJ1-3; no clear D. The CDR3 is 14 amino acids. The germline CDR1 and CDR2 sequences are MDHEN and SYDVKM. With 2 bases removed from V and 0 bases from J, the gap between germline ends came to 5 bases. The CDR3 bases are TGTGCCAGCAGTTTAGAGGGCTCTGGAAACACCATATATTTT. Translating gives CASSLEGSGNTIYF.

The chain combines TRBV7-8 with TRBJ2-5, with TRBD1 matching 7 bases. The CDR3 covers 14 residues. From germline, CDR1 is SGHVS and CDR2 FQNEAQ. V gave up 1 base and J gave up 4 bases; unmatched junction bases: 3. The CDR3 sequence is CASSLETGRETQYF. DNA of the CDR3: TGTGCCAGCAGCTTAGAGACAGGGAGAGAGACCCAGTACTTC.

The gene calls are TRBV11-2 and TRBJ2-1, with 8 nucleotides matching TRBD2. Trimming at V came to 2 bases and at J to 2 bases, leaving 11 bases not matched to a gene. Germline V gene data show CDR1 as SGHAT and CDR2 as FQNNGV. CDR3 length equals 18 residues. CDR3 protein: CASSLNERESPPYNEQFF. CDR3 coding DNA: TGTGCCAGCAGCTTAAATGAGCGGGAGTCCCCCCCCTACAATGAGCAGTTCTTC.

This clone has only one observation. V is TRBV10-1 and J is TRBJ2-7; tentatively, D is TRBD1 (5 bases). CDR1 is WNHNN, CDR2 SYGVQD, per germline (reference sequence). The CDR3 runs 17 residues. The V end was cut by 0 bases, the J end by 6 bases, with 21 bases between. The CDR3: CASSESTGQAELPEQYF. Written as DNA, the CDR3 is TGCGCCAGCAGTGAGTCGACCGGACAAGCCGAACTTCCCGAGCAGTACTTC.

The rearrangement uses TRBV28 and TRBJ2-3; D remains ambiguous. This CDR3 is built from 15 residues. V gave up 2 bases and J gave up 0 bases, with 9 bases separating them. Germline V gene lookup returns CDR1 MDHEN and CDR2 SYDVKM. For the CDR3, the DNA is TGTGCCAGCAGTTTAGAGGCTACTAGCACAGATACGCAGTATTTT. Residues: CASSLEATSTDTQYF.

This rearrangement joins TRBV5-6 to TRBJ1-1; 9 nucleotides agree with TRBD1. Per the germline V gene, CDR1 is SGHDT and CDR2 is YYEEEE. The CDR3 is 16 residues long. V gave up 3 bases and J gave up 8 bases; unmatched junction bases: 14. CDR3 sequence reads: CASSSARQGGSKEAFF. CDR3 bases: TGTGCCAGCAGCTCCGCCCGACAGGGGGGTTCTAAGGAAGCTTTCTTT.

The CDR3 DNA reads TGCGCCAGCAGCTTGTTCAGGGGGCAGCTAGGGTTGGAGCAGTACTTC. Protein sequence: CASSLFRGQLGLEQYF. The chain couples TRBV5-1 to TRBJ2-7, with 8 bases aligning to TRBD1. CDR1 is SGHRS, CDR2 YFSETQ, per germline. V shed 1 base and J 7 bases; nucleotides not matched to a gene: 13. The CDR3 has 16 amino acids.